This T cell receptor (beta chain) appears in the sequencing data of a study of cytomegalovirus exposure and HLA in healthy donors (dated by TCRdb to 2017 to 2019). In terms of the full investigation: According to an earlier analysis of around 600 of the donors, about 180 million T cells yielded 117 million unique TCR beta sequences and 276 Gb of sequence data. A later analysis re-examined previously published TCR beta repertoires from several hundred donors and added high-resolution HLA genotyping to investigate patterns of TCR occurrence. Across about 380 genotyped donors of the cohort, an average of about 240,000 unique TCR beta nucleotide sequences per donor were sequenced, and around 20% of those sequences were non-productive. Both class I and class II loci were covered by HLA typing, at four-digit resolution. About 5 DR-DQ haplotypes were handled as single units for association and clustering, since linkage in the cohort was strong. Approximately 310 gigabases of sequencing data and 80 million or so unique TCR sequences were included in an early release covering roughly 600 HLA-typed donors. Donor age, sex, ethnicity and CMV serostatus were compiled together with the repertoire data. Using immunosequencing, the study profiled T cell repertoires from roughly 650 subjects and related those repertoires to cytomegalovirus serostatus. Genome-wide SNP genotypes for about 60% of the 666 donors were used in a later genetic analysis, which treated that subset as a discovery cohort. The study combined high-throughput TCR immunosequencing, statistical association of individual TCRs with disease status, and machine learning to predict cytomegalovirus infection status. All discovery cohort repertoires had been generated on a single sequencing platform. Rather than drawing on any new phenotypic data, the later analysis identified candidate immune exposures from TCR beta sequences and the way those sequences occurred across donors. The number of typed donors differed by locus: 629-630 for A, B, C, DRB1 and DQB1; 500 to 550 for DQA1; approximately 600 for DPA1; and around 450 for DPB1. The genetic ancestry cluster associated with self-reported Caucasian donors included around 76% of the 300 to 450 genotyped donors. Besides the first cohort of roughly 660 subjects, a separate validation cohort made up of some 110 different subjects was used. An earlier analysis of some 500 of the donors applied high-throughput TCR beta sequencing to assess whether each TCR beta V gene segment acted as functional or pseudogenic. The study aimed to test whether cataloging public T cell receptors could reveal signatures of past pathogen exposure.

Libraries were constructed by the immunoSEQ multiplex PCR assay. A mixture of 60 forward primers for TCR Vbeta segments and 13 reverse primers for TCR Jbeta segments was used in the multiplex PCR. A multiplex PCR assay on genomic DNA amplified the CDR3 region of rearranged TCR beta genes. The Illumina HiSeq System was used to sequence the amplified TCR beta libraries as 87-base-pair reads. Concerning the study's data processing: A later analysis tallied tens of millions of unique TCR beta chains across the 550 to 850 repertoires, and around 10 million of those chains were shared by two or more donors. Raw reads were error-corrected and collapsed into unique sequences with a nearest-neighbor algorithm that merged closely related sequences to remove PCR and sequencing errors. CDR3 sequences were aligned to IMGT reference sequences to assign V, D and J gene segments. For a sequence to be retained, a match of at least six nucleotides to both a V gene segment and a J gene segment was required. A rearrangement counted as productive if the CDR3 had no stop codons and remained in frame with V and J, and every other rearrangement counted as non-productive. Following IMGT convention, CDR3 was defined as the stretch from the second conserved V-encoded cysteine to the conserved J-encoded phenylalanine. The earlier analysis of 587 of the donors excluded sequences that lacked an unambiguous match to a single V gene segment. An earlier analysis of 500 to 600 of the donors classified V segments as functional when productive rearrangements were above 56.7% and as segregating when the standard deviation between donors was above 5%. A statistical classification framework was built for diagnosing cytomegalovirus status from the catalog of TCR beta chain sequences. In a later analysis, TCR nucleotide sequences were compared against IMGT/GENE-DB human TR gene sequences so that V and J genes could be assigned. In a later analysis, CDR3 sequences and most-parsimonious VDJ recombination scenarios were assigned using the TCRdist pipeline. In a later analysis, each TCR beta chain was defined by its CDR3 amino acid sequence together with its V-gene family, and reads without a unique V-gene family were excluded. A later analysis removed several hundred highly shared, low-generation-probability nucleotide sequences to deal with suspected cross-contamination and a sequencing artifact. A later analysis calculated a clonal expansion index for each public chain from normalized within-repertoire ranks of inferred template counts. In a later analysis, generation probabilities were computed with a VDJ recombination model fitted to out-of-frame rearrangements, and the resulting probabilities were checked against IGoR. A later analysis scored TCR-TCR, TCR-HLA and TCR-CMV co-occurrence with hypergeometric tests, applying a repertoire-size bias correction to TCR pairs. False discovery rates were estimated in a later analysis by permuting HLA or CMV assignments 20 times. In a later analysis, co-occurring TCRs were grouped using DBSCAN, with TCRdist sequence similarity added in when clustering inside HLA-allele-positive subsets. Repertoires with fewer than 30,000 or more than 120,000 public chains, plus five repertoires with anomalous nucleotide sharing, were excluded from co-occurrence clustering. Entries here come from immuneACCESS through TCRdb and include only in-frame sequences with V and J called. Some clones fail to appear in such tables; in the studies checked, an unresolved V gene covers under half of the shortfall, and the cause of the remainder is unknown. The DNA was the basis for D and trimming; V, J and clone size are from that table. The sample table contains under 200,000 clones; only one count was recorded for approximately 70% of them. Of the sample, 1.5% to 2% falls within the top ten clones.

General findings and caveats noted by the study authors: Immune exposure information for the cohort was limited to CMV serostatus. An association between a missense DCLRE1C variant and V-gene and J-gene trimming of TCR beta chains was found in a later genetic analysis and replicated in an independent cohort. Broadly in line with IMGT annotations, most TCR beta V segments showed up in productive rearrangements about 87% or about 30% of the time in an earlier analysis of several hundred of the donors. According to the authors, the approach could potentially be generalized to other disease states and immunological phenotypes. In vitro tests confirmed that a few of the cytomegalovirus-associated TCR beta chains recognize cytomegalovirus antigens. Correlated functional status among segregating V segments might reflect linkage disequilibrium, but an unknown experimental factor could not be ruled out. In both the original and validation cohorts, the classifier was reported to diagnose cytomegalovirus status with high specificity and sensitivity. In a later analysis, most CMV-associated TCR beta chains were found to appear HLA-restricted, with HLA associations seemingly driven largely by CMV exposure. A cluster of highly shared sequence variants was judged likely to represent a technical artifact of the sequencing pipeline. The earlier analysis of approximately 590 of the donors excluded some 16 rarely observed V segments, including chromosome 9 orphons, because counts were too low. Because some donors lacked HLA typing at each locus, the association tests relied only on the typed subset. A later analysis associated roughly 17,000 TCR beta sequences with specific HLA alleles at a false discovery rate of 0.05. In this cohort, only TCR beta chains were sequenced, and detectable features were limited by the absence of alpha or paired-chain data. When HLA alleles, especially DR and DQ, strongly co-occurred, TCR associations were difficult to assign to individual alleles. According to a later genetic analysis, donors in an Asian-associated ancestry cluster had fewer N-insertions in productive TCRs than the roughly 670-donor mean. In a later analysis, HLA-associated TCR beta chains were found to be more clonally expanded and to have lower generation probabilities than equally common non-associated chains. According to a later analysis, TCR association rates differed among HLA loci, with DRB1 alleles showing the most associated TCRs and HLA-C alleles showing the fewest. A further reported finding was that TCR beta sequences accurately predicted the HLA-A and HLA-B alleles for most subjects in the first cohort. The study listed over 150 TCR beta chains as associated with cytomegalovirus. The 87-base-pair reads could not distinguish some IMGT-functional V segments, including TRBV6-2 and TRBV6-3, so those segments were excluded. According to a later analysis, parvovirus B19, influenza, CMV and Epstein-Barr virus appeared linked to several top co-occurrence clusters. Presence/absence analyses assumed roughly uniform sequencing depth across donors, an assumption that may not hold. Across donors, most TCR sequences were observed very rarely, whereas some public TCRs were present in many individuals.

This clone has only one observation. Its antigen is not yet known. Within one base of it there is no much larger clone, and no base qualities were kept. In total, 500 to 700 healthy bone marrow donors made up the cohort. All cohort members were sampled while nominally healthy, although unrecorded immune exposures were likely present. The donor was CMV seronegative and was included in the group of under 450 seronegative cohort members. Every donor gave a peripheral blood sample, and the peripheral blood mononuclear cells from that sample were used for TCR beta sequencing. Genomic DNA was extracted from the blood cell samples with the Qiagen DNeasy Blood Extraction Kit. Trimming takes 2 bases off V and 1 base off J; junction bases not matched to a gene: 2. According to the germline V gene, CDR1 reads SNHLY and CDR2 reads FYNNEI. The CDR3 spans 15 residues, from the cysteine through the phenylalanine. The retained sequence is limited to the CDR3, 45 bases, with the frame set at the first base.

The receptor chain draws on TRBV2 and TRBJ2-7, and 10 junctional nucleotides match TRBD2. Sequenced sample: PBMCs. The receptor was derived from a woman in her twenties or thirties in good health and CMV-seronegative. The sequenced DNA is TGTGCCAGCAGTGAAACTAGCGGGGTATCCTACGAGCAGTACTTC. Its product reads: CASSETSGVSYEQYF.